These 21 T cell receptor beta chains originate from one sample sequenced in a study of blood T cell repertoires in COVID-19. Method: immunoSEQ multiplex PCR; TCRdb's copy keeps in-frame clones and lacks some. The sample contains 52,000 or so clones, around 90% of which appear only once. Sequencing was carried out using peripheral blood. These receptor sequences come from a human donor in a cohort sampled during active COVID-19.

This chain's CDR3 is CATSGIGTSSYEQYF. CDR3 DNA sequence: TGTGCCACAAGTGGCATCGGGACTAGCTCCTACGAGCAGTACTTC. This chain links TRBV27 with TRBJ2-7, with 8 nucleotides matching TRBD2. Trimming took 10 bases from V and 0 from J; bases not matched to a gene: 11. Germline CDR1 reads MNHEY; CDR2 reads SMNVEV (reference sequence). The CDR3 is 15 residues long.

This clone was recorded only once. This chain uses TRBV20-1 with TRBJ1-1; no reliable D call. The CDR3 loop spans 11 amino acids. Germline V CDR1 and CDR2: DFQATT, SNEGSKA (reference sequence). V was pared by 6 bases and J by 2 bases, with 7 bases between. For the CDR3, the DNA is TGCAGTGCCCTGAGAAACACTGAAGCTTTCTTT. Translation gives CSALRNTEAFF.

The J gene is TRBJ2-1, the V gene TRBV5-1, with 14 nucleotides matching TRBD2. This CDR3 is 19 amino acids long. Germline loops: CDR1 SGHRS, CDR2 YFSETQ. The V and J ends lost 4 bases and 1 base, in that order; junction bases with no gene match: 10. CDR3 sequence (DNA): TGCGCCAGCAGCCGAATGGGGACTAGCGGGGGTGGTTCCTACAATGAGCAGTTCTTC. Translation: CASSRMGTSGGGSYNEQFF.

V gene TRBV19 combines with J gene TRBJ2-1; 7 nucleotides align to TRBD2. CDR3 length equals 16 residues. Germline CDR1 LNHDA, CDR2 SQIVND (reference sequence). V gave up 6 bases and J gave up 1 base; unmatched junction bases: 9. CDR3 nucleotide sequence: TGTGCCAGTAGCACCGCGGGAGTACTTTCCTACAATGAGCAGTTCTTC. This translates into CASSTAGVLSYNEQFF. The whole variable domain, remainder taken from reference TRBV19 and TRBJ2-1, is DGGITQSPKYLFRKEGQNVTLSCEQNLNHDAMYWYRQDPGQGLRLIYYSQIVNDFQKGDIAEGYSVSREKKESFPLTVTSAQKNPTAFYLCASSTAGVLSYNEQFFGPGTRLTVL.

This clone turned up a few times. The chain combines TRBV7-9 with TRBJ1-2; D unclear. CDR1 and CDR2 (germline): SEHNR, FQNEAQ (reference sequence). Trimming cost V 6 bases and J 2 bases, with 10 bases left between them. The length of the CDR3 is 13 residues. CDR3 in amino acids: CASSPRGNYGYTF. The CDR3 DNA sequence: TGTGCCAGCAGTCCCAGAGGGAACTATGGCTACACCTTC. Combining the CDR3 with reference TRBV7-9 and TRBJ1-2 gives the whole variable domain DTGVSQNPRHKITKRGQNVTFRCDPISEHNRLYWYRQTLGQGPEFLTYFQNEAQLEKSRLLSDRFSAERPKGSFSTLEIQRTEQGDSAMYLCASSPRGNYGYTFGSGTRLTVV.

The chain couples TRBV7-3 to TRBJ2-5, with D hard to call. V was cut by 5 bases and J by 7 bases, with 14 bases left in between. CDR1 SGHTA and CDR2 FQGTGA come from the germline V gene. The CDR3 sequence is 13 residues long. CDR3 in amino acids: CASSPYRPGTQYF. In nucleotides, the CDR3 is TGTGCCAGCAGCCCTTACCGACCGGGGACCCAGTACTTC.

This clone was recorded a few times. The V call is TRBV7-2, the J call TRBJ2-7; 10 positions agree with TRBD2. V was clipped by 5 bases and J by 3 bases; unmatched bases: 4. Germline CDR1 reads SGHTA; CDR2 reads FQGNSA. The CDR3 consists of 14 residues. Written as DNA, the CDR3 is TGTGCCAGCAGCATCGGGACTAGCGACTACGAGCAGTACTTC. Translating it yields CASSIGTSDYEQYF. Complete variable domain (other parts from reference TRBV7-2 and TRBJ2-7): GAGVSQSPSNKVTEKGKDVELRCDPISGHTALYWYRQSLGQGLEFLIYFQGNSAPDKSGLPSDRFSAERTGGSVSTLTIQRTQQEDSAVYLCASSIGTSDYEQYFGPGTRLTVT.

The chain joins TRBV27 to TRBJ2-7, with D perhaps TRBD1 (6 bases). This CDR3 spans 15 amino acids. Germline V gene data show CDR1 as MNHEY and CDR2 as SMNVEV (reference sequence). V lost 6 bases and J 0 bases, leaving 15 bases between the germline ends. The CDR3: CASRRTALSSYEQYF. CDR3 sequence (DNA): TGTGCCAGCAGAAGGACAGCCCTAAGCTCCTACGAGCAGTACTTC.

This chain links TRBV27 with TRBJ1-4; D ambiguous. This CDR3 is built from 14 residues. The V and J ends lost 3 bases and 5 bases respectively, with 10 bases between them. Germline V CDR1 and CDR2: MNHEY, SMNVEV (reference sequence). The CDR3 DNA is TGTGCCAGCAGTTTCAGGCGACACAATGAAAAACTGTTTTTT. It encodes CASSFRRHNEKLFF.

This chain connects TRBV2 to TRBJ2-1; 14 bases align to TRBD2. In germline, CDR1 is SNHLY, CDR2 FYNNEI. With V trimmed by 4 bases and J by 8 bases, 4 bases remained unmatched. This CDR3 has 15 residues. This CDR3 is CASSGGLAGVYEQFF. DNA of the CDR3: TGTGCCAGCAGTGGGGGACTAGCGGGAGTCTATGAGCAGTTCTTC.

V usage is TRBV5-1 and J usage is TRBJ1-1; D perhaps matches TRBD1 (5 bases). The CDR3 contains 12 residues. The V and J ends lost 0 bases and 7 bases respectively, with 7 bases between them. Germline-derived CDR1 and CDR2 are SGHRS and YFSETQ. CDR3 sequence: CASSLAGYEAFF. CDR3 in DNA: TGCGCCAGCAGCTTGGCAGGGTATGAAGCTTTCTTT.

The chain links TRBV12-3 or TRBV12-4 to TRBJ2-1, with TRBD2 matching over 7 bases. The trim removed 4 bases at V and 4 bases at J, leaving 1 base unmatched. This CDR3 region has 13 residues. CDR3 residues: CASSSGGYNEQFF. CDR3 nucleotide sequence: TGTGCCAGCAGTTCGGGGGGATACAATGAGCAGTTCTTC.

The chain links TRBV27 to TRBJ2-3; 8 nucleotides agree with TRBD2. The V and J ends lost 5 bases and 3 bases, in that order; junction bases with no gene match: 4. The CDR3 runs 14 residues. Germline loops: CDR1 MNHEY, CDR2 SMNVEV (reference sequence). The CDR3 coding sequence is TGTGCCAGCAGTAGAAGCGGGAGTACAGATACGCAGTATTTT. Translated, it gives CASSRSGSTDTQYF.

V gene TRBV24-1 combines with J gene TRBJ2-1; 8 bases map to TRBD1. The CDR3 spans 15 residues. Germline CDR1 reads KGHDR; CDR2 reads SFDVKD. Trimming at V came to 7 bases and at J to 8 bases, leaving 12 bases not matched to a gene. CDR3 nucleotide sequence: TGTGCCACCAGCCGAGGACAGGGCCCCCTCGATGAGCAGTTCTTC. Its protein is CATSRGQGPLDEQFF.

The CDR3 DNA follows: TGTGCCAGCTCACCTATTACCGGGACAGGGGGCTACGAGCAGTACTTC. It translates to CASSPITGTGGYEQYF. The chain uses TRBV18 and TRBJ2-7, with 11 bases that match TRBD1. The germline gives CDR1 KGHSH, CDR2 LQKENI. V dropped 3 bases and J dropped 3; count of bases not matched to a gene: 7. The CDR3 sequence is 16 residues long.

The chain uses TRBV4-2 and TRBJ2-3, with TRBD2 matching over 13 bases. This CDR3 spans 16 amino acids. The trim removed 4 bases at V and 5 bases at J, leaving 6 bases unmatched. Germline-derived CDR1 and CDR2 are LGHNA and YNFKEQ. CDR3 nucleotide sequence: TGTGCCAGCAGCCTCACTAGCGGGAGGGCCATAGATACGCAGTATTTT. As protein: CASSLTSGRAIDTQYF.

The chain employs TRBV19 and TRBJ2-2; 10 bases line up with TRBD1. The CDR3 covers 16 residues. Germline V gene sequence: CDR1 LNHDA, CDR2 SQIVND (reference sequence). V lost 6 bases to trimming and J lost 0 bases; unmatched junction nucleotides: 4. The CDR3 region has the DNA TGTGCCAGTAGGGGACAGGGGCAAACGAACACCGGGGAGCTGTTTTTT. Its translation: CASRGQGQTNTGELFF.

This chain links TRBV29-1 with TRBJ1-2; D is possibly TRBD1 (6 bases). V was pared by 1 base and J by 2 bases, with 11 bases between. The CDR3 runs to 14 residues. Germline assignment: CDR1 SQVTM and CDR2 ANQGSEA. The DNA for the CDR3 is TGCAGCGTTGAAGGGCAGGGGCCCAACTATGGCTACACCTTC. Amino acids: CSVEGQGPNYGYTF.

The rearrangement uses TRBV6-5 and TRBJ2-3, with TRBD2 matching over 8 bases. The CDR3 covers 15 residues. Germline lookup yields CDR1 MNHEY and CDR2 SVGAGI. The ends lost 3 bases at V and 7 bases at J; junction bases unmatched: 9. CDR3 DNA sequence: TGTGCCAGCAGTTATCAAGCGGGAGCCGGGAATACGCAGTATTTT. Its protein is CASSYQAGAGNTQYF.

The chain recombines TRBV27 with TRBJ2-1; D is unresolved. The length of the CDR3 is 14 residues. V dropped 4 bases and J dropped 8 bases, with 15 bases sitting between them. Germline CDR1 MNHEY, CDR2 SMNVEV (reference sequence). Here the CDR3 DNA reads TGTGCCAGCAGTTCGCGACTCCCACACTATGAGCAGTTCTTC. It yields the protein CASSSRLPHYEQFF.

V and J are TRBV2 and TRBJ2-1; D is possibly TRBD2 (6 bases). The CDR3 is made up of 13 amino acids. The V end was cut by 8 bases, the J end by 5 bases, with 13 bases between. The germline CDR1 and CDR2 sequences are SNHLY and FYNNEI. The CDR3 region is CASAPSEHNEQFF. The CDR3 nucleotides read TGTGCCAGCGCGCCTAGCGAACACAATGAGCAGTTCTTC.